This T cell receptor beta chain was sequenced for a study of shared clonotypes between healthy human individuals. For the study at large: Each donor had three CD4 naive, three CD4 memory, two CD8 naive and one CD8 memory plate. Whole-study results and caveats: Relative to memory subsets, naive subsets generally showed larger estimated richness.

Data came from immunoSEQ multiplex PCR; TCRdb stores just in-frame clones and leaves some out. The sample records over 2 million clones, 85% to 95% being singletons. J was trimmed by 6 bases and V by 7 bases; bases with no gene match: 6. CDR1 MDHEN and CDR2 SYDVKM come from the germline V gene. This CDR3 spans 13 amino acids. A note on this clone: The antigen is undetermined.

This sequence originates from a man between 18 and 29 years old in good health. Some clones in this sample may be carry-over from other donors' samples. The chain joins TRBV28 to TRBJ2-3; 8 bases are a match to TRBD1. What was sequenced was naive CD4+ T cells from PBMCs. Subset denoted: CD45RA+ positively selected. CDR3 loop: CASNPNRGDTQYF. Written as DNA, the CDR3 is TGTGCCAGCAACCCGAACAGGGGGGATACGCAGTATTTT.